The entry that follows covers one TCR beta chain sequence. This clonotype was recorded at least ten times. No cognate antigen has been identified for it. No base quality information exists; no much larger clone differs at one position. The meaning of the sample's time point label: pre-sensitization, week 0. What this sample's treatment or condition label stands for: therapeutic diphenylcyclopropenone sensitization with weekly scalp DPC. At each patch-test visit, blood was drawn before the patch test was applied. Eligible patients were aged 18 to 70, diagnosed with alopecia, deemed suitable for DPC therapy, and excluded if pregnant. Total RNA was extracted from unfractionated whole blood that had been collected in Tempus Blood RNA tubes. The data are from a study of human T cells and chemical hapten exposure (dated by TCRdb to the early 2020s). Concerning the study at large: For sensitization, 2% DPC in acetone was applied to a roughly 2 cm by roughly 2 cm area of upper inner arm skin. Throughout the study period of around 24 weeks, patients also received therapeutic DPC doses to the scalp every week. Patch testing was done on the upper back using Finn chambers containing 0.01% DPC, and results were scored after 6 days according to International Contact Dermatitis Research Group standards. The mostly female patient cohort included alopecia areata with under or over 50% scalp involvement, alopecia totalis and alopecia universalis. The libraries were sequenced as a pool, and the TCR yield per sample differed mostly because of small variations in library volumes within the pool. In alopecia patients, the study followed how the peripheral blood TCR repertoire changed in vivo over primary and secondary sensitization to diphenylcyclopropenone (DPC), a hapten. Blood samples were taken from patients before sensitization (week 0) and then at 2, 6 and about 24 weeks after DPC sensitization. Twenty-nine alopecia patients gave blood for TCR sequencing at one to four time points (pre-sensitization, 2, 6 and 24 weeks). Beyond this particular receptor, the publication reports: Significantly more large CDR3 similarity clusters were formed by expanded TCRs than by pre-sensitization or healthy control sets, consistent with antigen-driven responses. Because every patient had alopecia, a presumed autoimmune disease, the patients' immune response might differ from that of healthy individuals. After repeated subsampling, the strength of the expansion versus patch-test correlation and the threshold at which it became significant changed. The number of TCRs above 1 in 1000 frequency did not change with DPC sensitization; there was no evidence of global repertoire structure alterations. Patch test score correlated positively with the number of PT1 expanded TCRs, reaching significance at thresholds 8, 16 and 32 but not at 4.

The library was obtained by RACE. TCRdb records NextSeq 500 as the sequencer. During library preparation, unique molecular identifiers were attached to individual cDNA molecules so that TCRs could be counted quantitatively and reproducibly. Each blood RNA sample was used to sequence both TCR alpha and TCR beta chains. The authors processed their data as follows. A median of about 87,000 TCRs per sample was observed, with a range of about 23,224 to 700,000. V, J and CDR3 annotation of the TCR reads was performed with the Decombinator software suite. For the PS versus PT1 abundance plots, all samples were subsampled to the same number of TCRs (28,000). Expanded TCRs were defined as absent before sensitization and observed at least eight times at the 2-week time point. The public reads were quality trimmed at Q25 with fastp and then assembled into clones with MiXCR by TCRdb, keeping productive beta chains. Each entry merges the rows of one CDR3 protein and shows their most common DNA and genes. What appears here as the V and J calls and clone size reflects TCRdb's work, not the paper's. Across this sample there are approximately 52,000 distinct CDR3 sequences, with roughly a tenth seen only once. 11% to 15% of the sample goes to the ten largest clones.

This sequence was found in a woman aged 35 to 49 with alopecia areata. Some clones in this sample may be carry-over from other donors' samples. The starting material was whole blood, obtained in connection with sensitization to the hapten diphenylcyclopropenone (DPC).

The CDR3 region reads CASSLGGAQPNTGELFF. The DNA sequence follows: TGTGCCAGCAGCTTAGGAGGGGCCCAGCCGAACACCGGGGAGCTGTTTTTT. This chain is built from TRBV7-9 and TRBJ2-2; the D gene is possibly TRBD1 or TRBD2, each agreeing over 5 bases. CDR1 and CDR2, per the germline V gene (reference sequence), are SEHNR and FQNEAQ. Its CDR3 holds 17 amino acids, cysteine through phenylalanine. Only the CDR3 portion is preserved as DNA: 51 bases, with reading frame beginning at the first base. Trimming costs V 1 base and J 0 bases, and their ends lie 12 bases apart.